Listed below are T cell receptor beta chains from one sample, sequenced in a study of molecular identifiers for immune sequencing clone quantification. One entry per CDR3 protein results from TCRdb running MiXCR on the PCR reads. The data show roughly 300,000 distinct CDR3 sequences, with about 23% seen just once and 0.65% to 0.95% held by the top ten. Sequencing was performed on naive CD8+ T cells from blood, with Jurkat cell RNA spiked in. These receptors all stem from a human donor in good health. Some libraries in this study had Jurkat cell RNA spiked in. Each CDR3 is given with its conserved first and last residue. The D gene is left open where the match is weak. Some rows mark clone size as missing; the rest say once, few, many or name a class of expanded clone.

cdr3_aa | cdr3_nt | d_call | j_call | clone_size | v_call
CASRSAGLNTEAFF | TGTGCCAGCAGATCAGCGGGTTTGAACACTGAAGCTTTCTTT | - | TRBJ1-1 | many | TRBV12-3/TRBV12-4
CASSIPGHPITDTQYF | TGTGCCAGCAGTATACCGGGACACCCAATCACAGATACGCAGTATTTT | - | TRBJ2-3 | - | TRBV6-1
CASRPGQEDNEQYF | TGTGCCAGCAGACCGGGACAGGAGGATAACGAGCAGTACTTC | TRBD1 | TRBJ2-7 | few | TRBV5-6
CASSLGTYSMNTEAFF | TGTGCCAGCAGCCTAGGGACGTACTCCATGAACACTGAAGCTTTCTTT | - | TRBJ1-1 | many | TRBV9
CASSHLAGGSDTQYF | TGCGCCAGCAGCCATCTAGCGGGGGGGTCAGATACGCAGTATTTT | TRBD2 | TRBJ2-3 | few | TRBV4-1
CASSPADGLYNEQFF | TGCGCCAGCAGCCCTGCCGACGGGCTATACAATGAGCAGTTCTTC | - | TRBJ2-1 | - | TRBV5-1
CASSPGTSGSPPLDNEQFF | TGTGCCAGCAGCCCAGGGACTAGCGGGAGTCCACCTCTTGACAATGAGCAGTTCTTC | TRBD2 | TRBJ2-1 | few | TRBV5-4
CASSSTGEGTEAFF | TGTGCCAGCAGTTCGACAGGGGAAGGAACTGAAGCTTTCTTT | TRBD1 | TRBJ1-1 | once | TRBV28
CATNPSALGDTQYF | TGTGCCACAAACCCCAGCGCCTTAGGGGATACGCAGTATTTT | - | TRBJ2-3 | few | TRBV6-2/TRBV6-3
CASSQVRDQPQHF | TGCGCCAGCAGCCAAGTCAGGGATCAGCCCCAGCATTTT | - | TRBJ1-5 | - | TRBV4-1
CASSLGSTDTQYF | TGTGCCAGCAGTTTAGGGAGCACAGATACGCAGTATTTT | - | TRBJ2-3 | many | TRBV12-3/TRBV12-4
CASSLISGWEQYF | TGTGCCAGCAGCTTAATTTCAGGTTGGGAGCAGTACTTC | - | TRBJ2-7 | few | TRBV11-1
CASSLNDRSTDTQYF | TGTGCCAGCAGCTTAAACGACAGGAGCACAGATACGCAGTATTTT | - | TRBJ2-3 | - | TRBV7-6
CASSMGGGMTYEQYF | TGTGCCAGTAGTATGGGCGGGGGCATGACCTACGAGCAGTACTTC | - | TRBJ2-7 | few | TRBV19
CSARVRLAGGTQYF | TGCAGTGCTAGAGTTCGACTAGCGGGAGGTACGCAGTATTTT | TRBD2 | TRBJ2-3 | - | TRBV20-1
CASSQDISQGSYTF | TGCGCCAGCAGCCAAGATATATCCCAGGGGAGCTACACCTTC | - | TRBJ1-2 | many | TRBV4-3
CASSSGLAGDTQYF | TGTGCCAGCAGCAGTGGACTAGCGGGAGATACGCAGTATTTT | TRBD2 | TRBJ2-3 | many | TRBV7-2
CASKGTAHLQNQPQHF | TGTGCCAGCAAAGGGACAGCTCACCTACAAAATCAGCCCCAGCATTTT | TRBD1 | TRBJ1-5 | many | TRBV2
CASSLGAGVNTEAFF | TGTGCCAGCAGCTTAGGAGCAGGGGTGAACACTGAAGCTTTCTTT | - | TRBJ1-1 | - | TRBV7-8
CASSQRSYTGELFF | TGTGCCAGCAGCCAACGCAGTTACACCGGGGAGCTGTTTTTT | - | TRBJ2-2 | few | TRBV3-1
CASSITWTGRTGELFF | TGTGCCAGCAGTATAACTTGGACAGGGAGGACCGGGGAGCTGTTTTTT | TRBD1 | TRBJ2-2 | - | TRBV6-4
CASSPGPAGPSYNEQFF | TGTGCCAGCAGTCCGGGACCAGCGGGACCATCCTACAATGAGCAGTTCTTC | TRBD2 | TRBJ2-1 | - | TRBV6-5
CATRSGTGNTGELFF | TGTGCCACCAGATCCGGGACAGGGAACACCGGGGAGCTGTTTTTT | TRBD1 | TRBJ2-2 | - | TRBV11-2
CASSLGGQGSFTEAFF | TGCGCCAGCAGCTTGGGGGGGCAGGGGTCATTCACTGAAGCTTTCTTT | - | TRBJ1-1 | many | TRBV5-1
CASSQKDGWNTGELFF | TGCGCCAGCAGCCAAAAGGACGGTTGGAACACCGGGGAGCTGTTTTTT | - | TRBJ2-2 | - | TRBV4-1
CASSVDRESTDTQYF | TGTGCCAGCAGCGTAGACCGGGAGAGTACAGATACGCAGTATTTT | - | TRBJ2-3 | many | TRBV9
CASREDPAYEQYF | TGTGCCAGCAGAGAGGACCCAGCCTACGAGCAGTACTTC | - | TRBJ2-7 | many | TRBV12-3/TRBV12-4
CARSEAGQGLAGYTF | TGTGCCCGCAGTGAAGCGGGACAGGGGCTAGCCGGCTACACCTTC | TRBD1 | TRBJ1-2 | - | TRBV6-1
CASKDRGNPPTEAFF | TGTGCCAGTAAGGACAGGGGGAATCCTCCCACTGAAGCTTTCTTT | TRBD1 | TRBJ1-1 | many | TRBV19
CASSKTGAGANVLTF | TGTGCCAGCAGCAAGACAGGGGCTGGGGCCAACGTCCTGACTTTC | TRBD1 | TRBJ2-6 | - | TRBV13
CASSSPGTGHEKLFF | TGTGCCAGCAGTTCCCCCGGGACAGGGCATGAAAAACTGTTTTTT | TRBD1 | TRBJ1-4 | few | TRBV6-2/TRBV6-3
CASSHGQGSWNEQFF | TGTGCCAGCAGCCACGGACAGGGTAGTTGGAATGAGCAGTTCTTC | TRBD1 | TRBJ2-1 | few | TRBV12-3/TRBV12-4
CATSDLIAGEDTQYF | TGTGCCACCAGTGATTTAATAGCGGGAGAAGATACGCAGTATTTT | TRBD2 | TRBJ2-3 | few | TRBV24-1
CASSPTGTYEQYF | TGTGCCAGTAGCCCAACAGGGACCTACGAGCAGTACTTC | - | TRBJ2-7 | many | TRBV19
CASSQMGGLGTGELFF | TGCGCCAGCAGCCAAATGGGGGGCCTAGGTACCGGGGAGCTGTTTTTT | - | TRBJ2-2 | - | TRBV4-1